The source of this TCR beta chain is a study of regulatory T cells in long-lasting Graves disease. General study points: Preferential use of TRBV28, TRBJ1-2 and TRBJ2-5 was seen in persistent disease.

The time point was: newly diagnosed GD, antithyroid drugs for less than 3 months. PBMCs were the source of the RNA used for TCR sequencing. Building of the TCR beta libraries involved iRepertoire HTBI primers and Arm-PCR of CDR3 regions. TCRdb re-called the multiplex PCR reads through MiXCR, storing one row per CDR3 protein. The data contain roughly 380,000 distinct CDR3 sequences, around a sixth of them singletons. Trimming removed 6 bases at V and 6 bases at J, with 19 bases between. The CDR3 runs 15 residues. Germline V lookup: CDR1 SGHTA, CDR2 FQGNSA. In this sample, this clonotype turned up many times. Its antigen is undetermined.

The sequencing here drew on peripheral blood mononuclear cells (PBMCs), taken at new diagnosis, from a patient treated with antithyroid drugs. The J gene is TRBJ2-3, the V gene TRBV7-2; D may be TRBD1 (6 bases). The receptor was isolated from a female donor with Graves disease. CDR3 protein: CASSSTGSWVDTQYF. The CDR3 DNA is TGTGCCAGCAGTAGTACAGGGAGTTGGGTGGATACGCAGTATTTT.